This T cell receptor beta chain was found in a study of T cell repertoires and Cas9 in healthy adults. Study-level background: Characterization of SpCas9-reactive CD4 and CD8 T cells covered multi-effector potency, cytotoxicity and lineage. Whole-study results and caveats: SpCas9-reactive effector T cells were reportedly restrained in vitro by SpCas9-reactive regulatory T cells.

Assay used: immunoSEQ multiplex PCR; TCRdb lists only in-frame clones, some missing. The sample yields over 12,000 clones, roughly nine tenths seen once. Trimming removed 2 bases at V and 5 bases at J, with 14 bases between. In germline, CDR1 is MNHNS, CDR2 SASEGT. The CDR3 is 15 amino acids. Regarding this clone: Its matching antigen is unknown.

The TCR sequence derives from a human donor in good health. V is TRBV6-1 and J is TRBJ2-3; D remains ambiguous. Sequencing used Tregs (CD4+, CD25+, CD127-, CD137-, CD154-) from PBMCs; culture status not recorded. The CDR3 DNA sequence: TGTGCCAGCAGTGAAACGCCTGCATTAAGAGATACGCAGTATTTT. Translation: CASSETPALRDTQYF.